One sample yielded the 8 T cell receptor beta chains listed below, sequenced in a study of human T cells and chemical hapten exposure. A single record per CDR3 protein comes from TCRdb applying MiXCR to the RACE reads. The sample has 65,000 to 95,000 distinct CDR3 sequences, approximately 7% seen once. Time point described: patch test 2, 6 weeks after DPC sensitization. Regarding treatment: therapeutic diphenylcyclopropenone sensitization with weekly scalp DPC. This material consisted of whole blood, taken in connection with sensitization to the hapten diphenylcyclopropenone (DPC). These receptors were obtained from a woman in her twenties or thirties with alopecia areata. Some clones in this sample may be carry-over from other donors' samples.

This clonotype was counted ten times or more. The gene calls are TRBV9 and TRBJ2-1, with TRBD1 matching over 7 bases. The CDR3 length is 14 residues. Trimming removed 0 bases from V and 9 bases from J; junction bases left unmatched: 6. CDR1 and CDR2 from the germline V gene are SGDLS and YYNGEE. The CDR3 nucleotides are TGTGCCAGCAGCGTAGGGACTCGACAGGGTGAGCAGTTCTTC. Translating it yields CASSVGTRQGEQFF.

The sample holds a few counts of this clonotype. The V and J genes are TRBV6-1 and TRBJ1-5; TRBD1 is a possible D gene (5 bases). The germline V and J ends were trimmed by 1 base and 7 bases, with 20 bases remaining between them. This CDR3 spans 17 amino acids. From germline, CDR1 is MNHNS and CDR2 SASEGT. The CDR3 sequence is CASSEVIKGTSGQPQHF. Written as DNA, the CDR3 is TGTGCCAGCAGTGAAGTAATTAAGGGGACTTCGGGACAGCCCCAGCATTTT.

This clonotype has only a few counts. The chain has TRBV4-2 and TRBJ1-1; D not certain. V was shortened by 1 base and J by 0 bases, with 15 bases between the two germline ends. CDR1 and CDR2 from the germline V gene are LGHNA and YNFKEQ. The length of the CDR3 is 17 residues. The CDR3 region is CASSQVNRRNLNTEAFF. The CDR3 DNA reads TGTGCCAGCAGCCAAGTGAATAGGAGAAACCTGAACACTGAAGCTTTCTTT.

This clonotype occurred a few times. The chain's CDR3 is CASQRDSYEQYF. The CDR3 DNA follows: TGTGCCAGCCAGAGGGACTCCTACGAGCAGTACTTC. This chain links TRBV7-8 with TRBJ2-7; maybe TRBD2 (5 bases). The V and J ends lost 8 bases and 0 bases respectively, with 8 bases between them. The CDR3 totals 12 residues. Germline-derived CDR1 and CDR2 are SGHVS and FQNEAQ.

This clonotype was detected ten times or more. The rearrangement links TRBV7-9 to TRBJ1-2; 8 nucleotides agree with TRBD1. Trimming took 3 bases from V and 8 from J; bases not matched to a gene: 5. CDR1 is SEHNR, CDR2 FQNEAQ, per germline (reference sequence). The CDR3 covers 13 residues. CDR3 nucleotide sequence: TGTGCCAGCAGCTTCCCCGCAGGGGGCGGCTACACCTTC. Residues: CASSFPAGGGYTF.

This clonotype appeared many times. The V call is TRBV20-1, the J call TRBJ2-3; D not certain. Germline loops: CDR1 DFQATT, CDR2 SNEGSKA (reference sequence). This CDR3 is built from 14 residues. V dropped 3 bases and J dropped 0 bases, with 10 bases sitting between them. As DNA, the CDR3 is TGCAGTGCTAGGGGCAGCCATAGCACAGATACGCAGTATTTT. Translating it yields CSARGSHSTDTQYF.

In the case of this clonotype: A much bigger clone sits one base away, suggesting this may be a read error. This rearrangement joins TRBV5-1 to TRBJ1-1; D is unresolved. The CDR3 runs to 13 residues. The germline V and J ends were trimmed by 1 base and 4 bases, with 8 bases remaining between them. Germline V gene sequence: CDR1 SGHRS, CDR2 YFSETQ. The CDR3 DNA sequence: TGCGCCAGCAGCTTGACTCCGAGCACTGAAGCTTTCTTT. Amino acids: CASSLTPSTEAFF. Filled out from reference TRBV5-1 and TRBJ1-1, the complete variable domain reads KAGVTQTPRYLIKTRGQQVTLSCSPISGHRSVSWYQQTPGQGLQFLFEYFSETQRNKGNFPGRFSGRQFSNSRSEMNVSTLELGDSALYLCASSLTPSTEAFFGQGTRLTVV.

In regard to this clonotype: A much larger clone differs from this one at a single base, so this may be a read error. V and J are TRBV12-3 or TRBV12-4 and TRBJ1-2; no reliable D call. The CDR3 covers 12 residues. Here the CDR3 reads CAGSSGDYGYTF. Here the CDR3 DNA reads TGTGCCGGCAGTTCCGGGGACTATGGCTACACCTTC.